These T cell receptor beta chains were read from a single sample in a study of blood T cell repertoires in COVID-19. The table came from immunoSEQ multiplex PCR; TCRdb's copy has only in-frame clones and leaves some out. Here the sample spans some 170,000 clones, about 75% being singletons. Input material: peripheral blood. Every receptor here comes from a woman aged 45-60 years with active or convalescent COVID-19. Each CDR3 is given with its conserved first and last residue. D genes are given only for firm matches. Expanded clones are given a class, and other clones once, few, many or no size at all.

j_call: TRBJ1-5; clone_size: .; v_call: TRBV6-5; d_call: .; cdr3_aa: CASSSRQHWPQHF; cdr3_nt: TGTGCCAGCAGTAGCAGACAGCACTGGCCCCAGCATTTT
j_call: TRBJ1-2; clone_size: .; v_call: TRBV5-6; d_call: TRBD1; cdr3_aa: CASSLGQGWADGYTF; cdr3_nt: TGTGCCAGCAGCTTGGGACAGGGGTGGGCGGATGGCTACACCTTC
j_call: TRBJ2-5; clone_size: many; v_call: TRBV28; d_call: .; cdr3_aa: CASSEEGGPDQETQYF; cdr3_nt: TGTGCCAGCAGTGAGGAAGGGGGACCAGACCAAGAGACCCAGTACTTC
j_call: TRBJ1-5; clone_size: .; v_call: TRBV6-2/TRBV6-3; d_call: TRBD1; cdr3_aa: CASSFRQGGNQPQHF; cdr3_nt: TGTGCCAGCAGTTTCCGACAGGGCGGTAATCAGCCCCAGCATTTT
j_call: TRBJ1-1; clone_size: .; v_call: TRBV11-2; d_call: TRBD1; cdr3_aa: CASSLDQGQGKAFF; cdr3_nt: TGTGCCAGCAGCTTAGATCAAGGACAGGGTAAAGCTTTCTTT
j_call: TRBJ2-1; clone_size: few; v_call: TRBV12-5; d_call: .; cdr3_aa: CASGAGGNEQFF; cdr3_nt: TGTGCTAGTGGCGCAGGGGGGAATGAGCAGTTCTTC
j_call: TRBJ1-3; clone_size: .; v_call: TRBV21-1; d_call: .; cdr3_aa: CASSNDITGATGNTIYF; cdr3_nt: TGTGCCAGCAGCAATGACATAACAGGTGCCACTGGAAACACCATATATTTT
j_call: TRBJ2-1; clone_size: .; v_call: TRBV10-3; d_call: TRBD2; cdr3_aa: CAISESMTSGSRSYNEQFF; cdr3_nt: TGTGCCATCAGTGAGTCGATGACTAGCGGGTCCCGATCCTACAATGAGCAGTTCTTC
j_call: TRBJ1-5; clone_size: .; v_call: TRBV27; d_call: .; cdr3_aa: CASSLSGQSPRQPQHF; cdr3_nt: TGTGCCAGCAGTTTATCAGGACAAAGTCCCCGCCAGCCCCAGCATTTT
j_call: TRBJ1-4; clone_size: .; v_call: TRBV6-5; d_call: .; cdr3_aa: CASGLTVPNEKLFF; cdr3_nt: TGTGCCAGCGGTTTAACGGTCCCAAATGAAAAACTGTTTTTT
j_call: TRBJ1-2; clone_size: .; v_call: TRBV19; d_call: TRBD1; cdr3_aa: CASSSSSGQGARNYGYTF; cdr3_nt: TGTGCCAGTAGTAGTTCATCTGGACAGGGGGCGAGGAACTATGGCTACACCTTC
j_call: TRBJ2-7; clone_size: once; v_call: TRBV20-1; d_call: .; cdr3_aa: CSARRVYEQYF; cdr3_nt: TGCAGTGCTAGACGCGTCTACGAGCAGTACTTC
j_call: TRBJ1-5; clone_size: .; v_call: TRBV7-2; d_call: .; cdr3_aa: CASSLRRAGRQPQHF; cdr3_nt: TGTGCCAGCAGCTTAAGGAGGGCAGGGCGGCAGCCCCAGCATTTT
j_call: TRBJ1-1; clone_size: .; v_call: TRBV5-1; d_call: TRBD1; cdr3_aa: CASSTGTDQNTEAFF; cdr3_nt: TGCGCCAGCAGCACTGGGACAGACCAGAACACTGAAGCTTTCTTT
j_call: TRBJ1-1; clone_size: .; v_call: TRBV4-3; d_call: TRBD1; cdr3_aa: CASSQTQGDTEAFF; cdr3_nt: TGCGCCAGCAGCCAAACACAGGGGGACACTGAAGCTTTCTTT
j_call: TRBJ2-1; clone_size: few; v_call: TRBV29-1; d_call: TRBD2; cdr3_aa: CSVLNSGGTSGFNEQFF; cdr3_nt: TGCAGCGTATTAAACTCGGGTGGGACTAGCGGCTTCAATGAGCAGTTCTTC
j_call: TRBJ1-1; clone_size: .; v_call: TRBV3-1/TRBV3-2; d_call: .; cdr3_aa: CASSPPGGANTEAFF; cdr3_nt: TGTGCCAGCAGCCCCCCGGGGGGCGCGAACACTGAAGCTTTCTTT
j_call: TRBJ1-2; clone_size: .; v_call: TRBV5-1; d_call: .; cdr3_aa: CASGRDPNYGYTF; cdr3_nt: TGCGCCAGCGGCCGGGATCCCAACTATGGCTACACCTTC
j_call: TRBJ1-1; clone_size: .; v_call: TRBV5-1; d_call: TRBD1; cdr3_aa: CASSPGGGHTEAFF; cdr3_nt: TGCGCCAGCAGCCCCGGAGGGGGCCACACTGAAGCTTTCTTT
j_call: TRBJ1-5; clone_size: .; v_call: TRBV18; d_call: TRBD1; cdr3_aa: CASSPDRGRVQPQHF; cdr3_nt: TGTGCCAGCTCACCGGACAGGGGAAGGGTGCAGCCCCAGCATTTT
j_call: TRBJ2-1; clone_size: .; v_call: TRBV30; d_call: TRBD2; cdr3_aa: CAWESSGAYNEQFF; cdr3_nt: TGTGCCTGGGAGTCTAGCGGAGCCTACAATGAGCAGTTCTTC
j_call: TRBJ2-7; clone_size: many; v_call: TRBV28; d_call: .; cdr3_aa: CASSWGLYEQYF; cdr3_nt: TGTGCCAGCAGTTGGGGCCTCTACGAGCAGTACTTC
j_call: TRBJ2-5; clone_size: .; v_call: TRBV30; d_call: TRBD1; cdr3_aa: CAWRARGHRETQYF; cdr3_nt: TGTGCCTGGAGAGCCAGGGGGCATCGGGAGACCCAGTACTTC
j_call: TRBJ2-7; clone_size: few; v_call: TRBV6-1; d_call: .; cdr3_aa: CASSEFSYEQYF; cdr3_nt: TGTGCCAGCAGTGAATTTTCGTACGAGCAGTACTTC
j_call: TRBJ2-1; clone_size: .; v_call: TRBV14; d_call: .; cdr3_aa: CASSEGLNNEQFF; cdr3_nt: TGTGCCAGCAGCGAGGGACTTAACAATGAGCAGTTCTTC
j_call: TRBJ2-7; clone_size: .; v_call: TRBV3-1/TRBV3-2; d_call: .; cdr3_aa: CASSQFRSYEQYF; cdr3_nt: TGTGCCAGCAGCCAGTTCAGGTCCTACGAGCAGTACTTC
j_call: TRBJ2-1; clone_size: .; v_call: TRBV30; d_call: .; cdr3_aa: CAWSKLIANNEQFF; cdr3_nt: TGTGCCTGGAGTAAACTCATTGCAAACAATGAGCAGTTCTTC
j_call: TRBJ1-2; clone_size: .; v_call: TRBV7-8; d_call: .; cdr3_aa: CASSLGPQGQGYGYTF; cdr3_nt: TGTGCCAGCAGCTTAGGTCCGCAGGGACAAGGCTATGGCTACACCTTC
j_call: TRBJ1-4; clone_size: few; v_call: TRBV28; d_call: .; cdr3_aa: CASSSPLSSGGGEKLFF; cdr3_nt: TGTGCCAGCAGTTCCCCTCTATCGTCGGGAGGGGGGGAAAAACTGTTTTTT
j_call: TRBJ2-1; clone_size: .; v_call: TRBV20-1; d_call: TRBD2; cdr3_aa: CSASLATSGVNDEQFF; cdr3_nt: TGCAGTGCTAGTCTTGCGACTAGCGGGGTTAATGATGAGCAGTTCTTC
j_call: TRBJ2-1; clone_size: few; v_call: TRBV6-1; d_call: .; cdr3_aa: CASSDRVHEQFF; cdr3_nt: TGTGCCAGCAGTGACAGGGTTCATGAGCAGTTCTTC
j_call: TRBJ1-6; clone_size: .; v_call: TRBV14; d_call: TRBD1; cdr3_aa: CASSPTRGTGSSPLHF; cdr3_nt: TGTGCCAGCAGCCCAACGCGGGGGACAGGCTCTTCACCCCTCCACTTT
j_call: TRBJ2-2; clone_size: .; v_call: TRBV4-1; d_call: TRBD2; cdr3_aa: CASSRKVAGVGTGELFF; cdr3_nt: TGCGCCAGCAGCCGGAAAGTAGCGGGAGTAGGCACCGGGGAGCTGTTTTTT
j_call: TRBJ2-7; clone_size: .; v_call: TRBV28; d_call: TRBD2; cdr3_aa: CASSEHSGRITYEQYF; cdr3_nt: TGTGCCAGCAGTGAGCATAGCGGGAGAATAACCTACGAGCAGTACTTC
j_call: TRBJ1-1; clone_size: few; v_call: TRBV12-5; d_call: TRBD1; cdr3_aa: CASGTGQAMNTEAFF; cdr3_nt: TGTGCTAGTGGTACCGGACAGGCTATGAACACTGAAGCTTTCTTT
j_call: TRBJ1-6; clone_size: once; v_call: TRBV29-1; d_call: .; cdr3_aa: CSARFALGSGSPLHF; cdr3_nt: TGCAGCGCCAGGTTCGCTTTGGGATCGGGATCACCCCTCCACTTT